A single sample gave rise to the 11 T cell receptor beta chains below, sequenced in a study of Ad26.COV2.S vaccination and SARS-CoV-2 variants. Only in-frame clones appear in the TCRdb table, and some are missing; sequencing was by immunoSEQ multiplex PCR. The sample includes 350,000 to 450,000 clones, about nine tenths of them seen just once. Treatment of the sample: some 20 received Ad26.COV2.S at low or high dose, single or two shots; about 5 received placebo; per-sample allocation not given. Day 63 after the first vaccine or placebo injection was the time point for sampling. Sequenced material: peripheral blood, taken in a trial of Ad26.COV2.S vaccine versus placebo. The receptor source for this set is a person between 18 and 65 years old who received the Ad26.COV2.S COVID-19 vaccine or a placebo.

The V gene is TRBV5-1, the J gene TRBJ1-1; D unresolved. CDR3 size: 15 residues. Germline loops: CDR1 SGHRS, CDR2 YFSETQ. V dropped 0 bases and J dropped 5 bases, with 14 bases sitting between them. The CDR3 DNA reads TGCGCCAGCAGCTTGGAGCCGGGCGCCTATACTGAAGCTTTCTTT. Amino acid sequence: CASSLEPGAYTEAFF.

The rearrangement joins TRBV2 to TRBJ2-3; 11 nucleotides line up with TRBD2. CDR3 size: 15 residues. V lost 5 bases to trimming and J lost 5 bases; unmatched junction nucleotides: 6. Germline V gene sequence: CDR1 SNHLY, CDR2 FYNNEI. CDR3 region: CASSPRTSGGDTQYF. For the CDR3, the DNA is TGTGCCAGCAGTCCACGAACTAGCGGGGGAGATACGCAGTATTTT.

The chain carries TRBV5-1 and TRBJ1-1, with D uncertain. This CDR3 is 14 amino acids long. Trimming shortened V by 4 bases and J by 0 bases, and 10 bases separated the two germline ends. CDR1 is SGHRS, CDR2 YFSETQ, per germline. CDR3 bases: TGCGCCAGCAGCCCCCTGACACTGAACACTGAAGCTTTCTTT. This translates into CASSPLTLNTEAFF.

This clone was seen more than once but under ten times. The rearrangement links TRBV5-3 to TRBJ2-1; no clear D gene. TRBV5-3 is marked as an open reading frame, function uncertain. The CDR3 is 14 residues long. With 0 bases removed from V and 7 bases from J, the gap between germline ends came to 11 bases. The chain's CDR3 is CARSLVLCQNEQFF. For the CDR3, the DNA is TGTGCCAGAAGCTTGGTTCTTTGTCAAAATGAGCAGTTCTTC.

The chain links TRBV3-1 (or the pseudogene TRBV3-2) to TRBJ2-3; 9 bases fit TRBD2. V trimming: 2 bases; J trimming: 6 bases; junction bases outside the gene matches: 9. Germline V CDR1 and CDR2: LGHDT, YNNKEL (reference sequence). The CDR3 consists of 16 residues. CDR3 protein: CASSQPASGVRDTQYF. For the CDR3, the DNA is TGTGCCAGCAGCCAACCCGCTAGCGGGGTTCGGGATACGCAGTATTTT.

The rearrangement links TRBV10-3 to TRBJ2-1, with D uncertain. The CDR3 has 11 residues. CDR1 is ENHRY and CDR2 is SYGVKD in the germline V gene. Trimming left V 2 bases short and J 10 bases short, with 6 bases between. CDR3 coding DNA: TGTGCCATCAGTGAGACAGCGGAGCAGTTCTTC. This gives the protein CAISETAEQFF.

CDR3: CASSRTGPYEQYF. The CDR3 nucleotides are TGTGCCAGCAGCCGGACAGGGCCCTACGAGCAGTACTTC. The chain has TRBV7-8 and TRBJ2-7; TRBD1 aligns across 8 bases. This CDR3 has 13 residues. CDR1 is SGHVS, CDR2 FQNEAQ, per germline. V shed 5 bases and J 2 bases; nucleotides not matched to a gene: 2.

The V call is TRBV5-1, the J call TRBJ1-1; no firm D call. V gave up 7 bases and J gave up 0 bases, with 10 bases separating them. The CDR3 runs to 13 residues. The germline V gene has CDR1 SGHRS and CDR2 YFSETQ. CDR3 nucleotides: TGCGCCAGCGGTCCTGGGGTGAACACTGAAGCTTTCTTT. Translating it yields CASGPGVNTEAFF.

Of note for this clone: Other DNA variants within this sample encode the same CDR3. J is TRBJ1-1 and V is TRBV19; D remains ambiguous. Trimming took off 3 bases at V and 1 base at J, with 6 bases between the two ends. The length of the CDR3 is 13 residues. Germline values: CDR1 LNHDA, CDR2 SQIVND (reference sequence). CDR3 sequence reads: CASSIAANTEAFF. The CDR3 DNA is TGTGCCAGTAGTATTGCCGCGAACACTGAAGCTTTCTTT.

The chain joins TRBV6-6 to TRBJ1-6; tentatively, D is TRBD1 (6 bases). V was pared by 2 bases and J by 10 bases, with 12 bases between. The CDR3 has 14 residues. The germline gives CDR1 MNHNY, CDR2 SVGAGI (reference sequence). The chain's CDR3 is CASSYNRDFSPLHF. CDR3 bases: TGTGCCAGCAGTTACAACAGGGACTTCTCACCCCTCCACTTT.

The rearrangement uses TRBV11-2 and TRBJ2-3, with D perhaps given as TRBD1 or TRBD2 (5 bases each). The CDR3 extends over 14 amino acids. CDR1 and CDR2 from the germline V gene are SGHAT and FQNNGV. The germline V and J ends were trimmed by 8 bases and 2 bases, with 14 bases remaining between them. For the CDR3, the DNA is TGTGCCAGCGGCCCGGGACCTACCACAGATACGCAGTATTTT. It encodes CASGPGPTTDTQYF.